This section outlines one T cell receptor (beta chain) sequence together with its context. The antigen remains unidentified. The primer mix had 60 Vbeta and 13 Jbeta primers. Clones were read by immunoSEQ multiplex PCR, and TCRdb kept only the in-frame ones, dropping some. This repertoire includes 100,000 to 150,000 clones. All the people who gave samples were healthy bone marrow donors. The donors, nominally healthy at sampling, likely had unrecorded immune exposures. The data derive from a study of cytomegalovirus exposure and HLA in healthy donors. General study points: It was shown in a later analysis that HLA-associated TCR beta chains were more clonally expanded than other, equally common chains. Researchers catalogued 164 TCR beta chains as cytomegalovirus-associated.

V lost 5 bases to trimming and J lost 7 bases; unmatched junction nucleotides: 9. Germline lookup yields CDR1 LNHNV and CDR2 YYDKDF (reference sequence). CDR3 length equals 15 residues. The clonotype comes from a woman between 35 and 50 years old in good health and CMV-seronegative. Sequencing was done on a sample of PBMCs. J is TRBJ1-5 and V is TRBV15, with 9 positions matching TRBD1. The CDR3 bases are TGTGCCACCAGCGGGGCGACAGGGGGAAAACAGCCCCAGCATTTT. Translating gives CATSGATGGKQPQHF.